This entry describes one T cell receptor beta chain. This CDR3 is built from 12 residues. The V and J ends lost 2 bases and 6 bases respectively, with 8 bases between them. CDR1 and CDR2 (germline): LNHNV, YYDKDF (reference sequence). The sample belongs to a study of shared clonotypes between healthy human individuals. Tens of thousands of T cell genomes, or roughly 180 ng DNA, went into the sorted-subset replicate PCRs. Assay: immunoSEQ multiplex PCR; the TCRdb copy retains only in-frame clones and omits some. The sample lists 2 million to 2.5 million clones, 85% to 95% occurring once. J is TRBJ2-7 and V is TRBV15; D is unclear. The source of this sequence is a man aged 18 to 30 in good health. Some clones in this sample may be carry-over from other donors' samples. The sample was naive CD4+ T cells from PBMCs. Subset noted: CD45RA+ positively selected. CDR3 protein: CATSRPLGEQYF. DNA of the CDR3: TGTGCCACCAGCAGACCCCTGGGCGAGCAGTACTTC.